This T cell receptor beta chain was recovered during a study of T cell repertoires in cytomegalovirus infection (dated by TCRdb to between 2018 and 2020). Some background on the complete study: Peptide stimulations targeted recently identified HLA-C-restricted CMV epitopes, whose presentation resists viral immunomodulation, together with well-studied HLA-B-restricted epitopes. Donor HLA type was relevant to the analysis, as public TCR beta signatures indicated carriage of CMV infection together with the matching HLA type.

CDR1 and CDR2 are read off the germline V gene as SGHVS and FNYEAQ. The CDR3, cysteine through phenylalanine, is 15 amino acids long. Only CDR3 DNA is held: 45 bases, read in frame from base 1. V loses 5 bases at its end and J loses 3 bases; junction bases beyond the gene matches: 9. Worth noting for this clonotype: The antigen this receptor binds is unknown. Base qualities are not provided; no much larger clone lies one nucleotide away.

Paper-wide results and their limitations: The ex vivo response was dominated by HLA-C-restricted CMV-specific TCR beta clonotypes, which also provided the single most frequent clonotype in two of eight donors. Carriers of CMV infection plus the relevant HLA type were discriminated by the cumulative frequency of public TCR beta family members in the study cohort and in an independent roughly 370-donor cohort.

Interpreted using the paper, the treatment or condition label stands for: in vitro stimulation with specific CMV peptide epitopes to enrich CMV-specific T cells. Sequenced on an Illumina HiSeq 1500. TCRdb reanalyzed the raw reads on its own, using fastp at Q25 for trimming and MiXCR for clone calling, and kept in-frame beta chains. Records with the same CDR3 protein are collapsed into one entry carrying the most frequent genes and DNA. The table for this sample lists a few hundred thousand distinct CDR3 sequences; around two fifths of them were counted only once. The top ten clones comprise 48% of the sample.

The material sequenced was cultured PBMCs, taken from culture after CMV antigen stimulation. The receptor was isolated from a human donor in good health (CMV status not recorded). Some clones in this sample may be carry-over from other donors' samples. The receptor chain draws on TRBV7-6 and TRBJ2-7; 8 bases in the middle match TRBD2. The CDR3 reads as follows: CASSQSGTRDYEQYF. The sequenced DNA is TGTGCCAGCAGCCAAAGTGGGACTAGGGACTACGAGCAGTACTTC.